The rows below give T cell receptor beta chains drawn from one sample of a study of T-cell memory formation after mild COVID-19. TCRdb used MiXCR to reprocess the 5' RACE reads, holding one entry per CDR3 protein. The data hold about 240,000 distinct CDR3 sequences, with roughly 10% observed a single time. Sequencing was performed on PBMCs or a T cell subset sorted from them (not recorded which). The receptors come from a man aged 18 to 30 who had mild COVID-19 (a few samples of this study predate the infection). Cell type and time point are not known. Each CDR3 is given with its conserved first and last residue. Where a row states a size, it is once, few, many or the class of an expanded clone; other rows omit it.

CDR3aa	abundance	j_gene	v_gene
CASSQGTGRYGYTF	-	TRBJ1-2	TRBV4-1
CASSRDFQPQHF	-	TRBJ1-5	TRBV10-2
CATSRPGQPYNEQFF	-	TRBJ2-1	TRBV15
CASTLQGGGNQPQHF	-	TRBJ1-5	TRBV6-6
CASSLLARGWDTGELFF	-	TRBJ2-2	TRBV5-1
CATSGEDTDTQYF	few	TRBJ2-3	TRBV24-1
CASSPSPTAEKNGYTF	few	TRBJ1-2	TRBV4-1
CATSDTRTAYNEQFF	-	TRBJ2-1	TRBV24-1
CASSQDRGFSLETQYF	few	TRBJ2-5	TRBV4-3
CASSSYSEEKLFF	-	TRBJ1-4	TRBV5-5
CTSRGTGGAHYNEQFF	-	TRBJ2-1	TRBV20-1
CASSQDLDTQYF	many	TRBJ2-3	TRBV3-1
CASSQGARGPVVGANVLTF	-	TRBJ2-6	TRBV4-1
CASSGRVGEKLFF	-	TRBJ1-4	TRBV7-9
CASSPLGGHEQYF	-	TRBJ2-7	TRBV7-9
CASRQPYRNTEAFF	many	TRBJ1-1	TRBV5-1